This record covers a single T cell receptor (beta chain). Its antigen is unknown. Sequenced by immunoSEQ multiplex PCR; TCRdb stores in-frame clones only, minus some. The sample comprises 800,000 or so clones, approximately 97% of which are singletons, and approximately 0.2% rests with the top ten. The data derive from a study of shared clonotypes between healthy human individuals. Overall study context: Donors were a couple of women and a few men aged 18 to 49.

Findings and limits, study-wide: Clonotypes not shared had lower generation probabilities than those common to all four donors.

The naive CD8 subset, CD45RO-negative cells positively selected for CCR7, excluded terminally differentiated effector memory CD45RA+ cells. The sequencing sample was made of naive CD8+ T cells sorted from blood. The TCR comes from a young man in good health.

The CDR3 sequence is CARSRYIPGQGSYEQYF. As DNA, the CDR3 is TGTGCCAGAAGCCGATACATCCCGGGACAGGGCTCCTACGAGCAGTACTTC. The gene calls are TRBV5-3 and TRBJ2-7; 9 bases align to TRBD1. TRBV5-3 is recorded as an ORF, its role being uncertain. The CDR3 totals 17 residues. With 4 bases clipped from V and 0 bases from J, the junction kept 11 bases outside the gene matches.